Here is one TCR beta chain with its context. The junction shows a germline mismatch at one end, possibly a read error. A sample-barcoded 5' primer and a J-beta primer mix were used in a second PCR of roughly 7 to 11 cycles. TCRdb fed the 5' RACE reads into MiXCR, producing one record per CDR3 protein. The data contain over 700,000 distinct CDR3 sequences, around 25% of them singletons. The CDR3 consists of 20 residues. The germline CDR1 and CDR2 sequences are MNHEY and SMNVEV (reference sequence). The data belong to a study of blood T cells in healthy people across ages. These sequences were also reported in another study, on T cells of mothers and their children.

This clonotype was obtained from a boy between 5 and 17 years old in good health. The chain has TRBV27 and TRBJ2-1, with 7 bases aligning to TRBD2. Sequencing was done on a sample of blood. CDR3 region: CASSLSLLGRGRLAEESEYF. CDR3 nucleotides: TGTGCCAGCAGTTTATCCCTGTTGGGGAGGGGCAGGCTAGCGGAGGAGAGTGAGTACTTC.